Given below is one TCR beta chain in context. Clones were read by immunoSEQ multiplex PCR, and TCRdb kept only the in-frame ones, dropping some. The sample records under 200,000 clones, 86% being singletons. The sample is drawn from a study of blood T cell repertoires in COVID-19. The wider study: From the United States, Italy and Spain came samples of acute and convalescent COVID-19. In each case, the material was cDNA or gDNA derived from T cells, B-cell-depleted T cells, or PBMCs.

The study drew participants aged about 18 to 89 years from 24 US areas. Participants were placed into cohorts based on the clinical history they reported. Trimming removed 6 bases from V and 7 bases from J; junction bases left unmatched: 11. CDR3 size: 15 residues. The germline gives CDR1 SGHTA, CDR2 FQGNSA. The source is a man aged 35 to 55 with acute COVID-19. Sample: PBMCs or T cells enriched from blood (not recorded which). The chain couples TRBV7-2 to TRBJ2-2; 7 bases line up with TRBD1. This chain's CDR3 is CASSYTGELGGELFF. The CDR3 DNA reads TGTGCCAGCAGTTACACAGGGGAACTAGGCGGGGAGCTGTTTTTT.